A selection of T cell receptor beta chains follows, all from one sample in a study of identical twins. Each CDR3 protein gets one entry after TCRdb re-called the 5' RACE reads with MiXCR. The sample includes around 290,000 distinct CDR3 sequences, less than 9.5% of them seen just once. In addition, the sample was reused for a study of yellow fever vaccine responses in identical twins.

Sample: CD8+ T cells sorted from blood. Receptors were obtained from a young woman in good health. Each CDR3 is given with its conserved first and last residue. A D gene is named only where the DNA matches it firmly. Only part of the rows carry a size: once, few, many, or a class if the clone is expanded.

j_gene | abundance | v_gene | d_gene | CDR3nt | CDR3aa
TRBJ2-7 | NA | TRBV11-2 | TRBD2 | TGTGCCAGCAGCTTTTTCCCCGGGACTAGCTACGAGCAGTACTTC | CASSFFPGTSYEQYF
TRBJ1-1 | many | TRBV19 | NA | TGTGCCAGTAGTATAACCGCAGGGACGAACACTGAAGCTTTCTTT | CASSITAGTNTEAFF
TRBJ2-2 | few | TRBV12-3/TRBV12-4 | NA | TGTGCCACCCCGGGGACACCGAACACCGGGGAGCTGTTTTTT | CATPGTPNTGELFF
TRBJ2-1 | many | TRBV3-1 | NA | TGTGCCAGCAGCCATTGGGAGAAAGAGCAGTTCTTC | CASSHWEKEQFF
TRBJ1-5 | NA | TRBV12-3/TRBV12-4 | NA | TGTGCCAGCAGTTTAAGGGAGTGGGATCAGCCCCAGCATTTT | CASSLREWDQPQHF
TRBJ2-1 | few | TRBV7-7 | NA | TGTGCTAGCAGTCGGGACCTTTACAATGAGCAGTTCTTC | CASSRDLYNEQFF
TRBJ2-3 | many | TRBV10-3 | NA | TGTGCCACCGGGGGAGCAGGGGGAACAGATACGCAGTATTTT | CATGGAGGTDTQYF
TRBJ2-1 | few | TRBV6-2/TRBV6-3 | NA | TGTGCCAGCAGTTACTCGATGGGTGAGCAGTTCTTC | CASSYSMGEQFF
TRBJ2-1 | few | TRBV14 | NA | TGTGCCAGCAGCGCCTCTAGAGTCCATGAGCAGTTCTTC | CASSASRVHEQFF
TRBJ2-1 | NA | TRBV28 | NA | TGTGCCAGCAGTTGGGACATCTTAGCCTACAATGAGCAGTTCTTC | CASSWDILAYNEQFF
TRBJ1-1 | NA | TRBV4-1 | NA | TGCGCCAGCAGCCAAGCGACTGAAGCTTTCTTT | CASSQATEAFF
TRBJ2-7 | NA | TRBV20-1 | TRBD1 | TGCAGTGCCATCCAACAGGGGTTCTACGAGCAGTACTTC | CSAIQQGFYEQYF
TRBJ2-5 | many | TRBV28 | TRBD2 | TGTGCCAGCAGTTTAATAGCGGGAGCTCGAGAGACCCAGTACTTC | CASSLIAGARETQYF
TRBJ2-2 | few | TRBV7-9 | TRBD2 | TGTGCCAGCAGCTTCCGGGGGGACACCGGGGAGCTGTTTTTT | CASSFRGDTGELFF
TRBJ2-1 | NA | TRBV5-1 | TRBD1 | TGCGCCAGCAGCTTGGAGACAGGGGATATTGAGCAGTTCTTC | CASSLETGDIEQFF
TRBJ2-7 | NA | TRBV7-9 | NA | TGTGCCAGCAGCGCAGGAAACGGGGGGCGACGCTACGAGCAGTACTTC | CASSAGNGGRRYEQYF
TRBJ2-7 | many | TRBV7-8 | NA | TGTGCCAGCAGCTTAGTTGCTGATACCTACGAGCAGTACTTC | CASSLVADTYEQYF
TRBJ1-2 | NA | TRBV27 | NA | TGTGCCAGCAGTTTATCGCCGAGCGGCGGCTACACCTTC | CASSLSPSGGYTF
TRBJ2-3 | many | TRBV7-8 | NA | TGTGCCAGCAGCTTAGAATTGGGAGATACGCAGTATTTT | CASSLELGDTQYF
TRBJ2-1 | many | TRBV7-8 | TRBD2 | TGTGCCAGCAGCTTGGGACTAGCGGGACACTCCTACAATGAGCAGTTCTTC | CASSLGLAGHSYNEQFF